This section outlines one T cell receptor beta chain sequence together with its context. This CDR3 region has 16 residues. V was trimmed by 6 bases and J by 4 bases, leaving 19 bases between them. The V gene's germline CDR1 is MNHEY and CDR2 SMNVEV (reference sequence). TCRdb's table, derived via immunoSEQ multiplex PCR, lists solely in-frame clones and lacks some. This sample has more than 2 million clones; roughly 95% occur once, and the top ten carry over 1.5%. The data originate from a study of shared clonotypes between healthy human individuals. Terminally differentiated effector memory CD45RA+ cells were left out of the naive CD8 fraction, which was CD45RO-negative and positively selected for CCR7. The donor cohort consisted entirely of Caucasian adults residing in Nashville, Tennessee.

The chain uses TRBV27 and TRBJ2-1; perhaps D is TRBD1 or TRBD2 (5 bases each). The sample was naive CD8+ T cells from PBMCs. The sequence was obtained from a man between 18 and 29 years old in good health. Some clones in this sample may be carry-over from other donors' samples. CDR3 residues: CASSRPGTAAYNEQFF. The DNA of the CDR3 is TGTGCCAGCAGCCGACCCGGGACGGCCGCTTACAATGAGCAGTTCTTC.